The 20 T cell receptor beta chains below all came from one sample that was sequenced in a study of T-cell reconstitution after alpha-beta-depleted transplantation in children. This sample's TCRbeta library carried unique molecular identifier barcodes. TCRdb processed the PCR reads anew with MiXCR; each CDR3 protein has one entry. The sample has 420,000 or so distinct CDR3 sequences, roughly a tenth seen once. The specimen was PBMCs from the stem cell graft donor, collected from the stem cell graft. The source of these receptors is a human donor who donated a stem cell graft to a child with acute myeloid leukemia.

This sequence joins TRBV5-1 and TRBJ2-3; TRBD2 matches at 9 bases. Per germline, CDR1 SGHRS and CDR2 YFSETQ. Trimming at V came to 4 bases and at J to 1 base, leaving 7 bases not matched to a gene. The CDR3 has 16 amino acids. The CDR3 nucleotides read TGCGCCAGCAGCCCTGGGGCTAGCGGGGGCACAGATACGCAGTATTTT. It translates to CASSPGASGGTDTQYF.

The V gene is TRBV7-2, the J gene TRBJ2-1; tentatively, D is TRBD1 (6 bases). V lost 5 bases and J lost 13, with 18 bases in between. Germline V gene data show CDR1 as SGHTA and CDR2 as FQGNSA. This CDR3 is built from 13 residues. CDR3 amino acids: CASSLGQGRLQFF. The CDR3 region has the DNA TGTGCCAGCAGCCTAGGGCAGGGGCGTCTCCAGTTCTTC.

This clonotype has more than one count but fewer than ten. The chain joins TRBV6-5 to TRBJ2-1; D gene ambiguous. The CDR3 consists of 14 residues. From germline, CDR1 is MNHEY and CDR2 SVGAGI. The V end lost 0 bases, the J end lost 9 bases, and 12 bases lay between the germline ends. The CDR3 DNA is TGTGCCAGCAGTTACTCTTTAGGGAATGGTGAGCAGTTCTTC. Translated, it gives CASSYSLGNGEQFF.

The chain couples TRBV7-2 to TRBJ2-3; 7 nucleotides align to TRBD2. Trimming removed 5 bases from V and 1 base from J; junction bases left unmatched: 6. The CDR3 extends over 15 amino acids. From germline, CDR1 is SGHTA and CDR2 FQGNSA. The CDR3 sequence is CASSGSGKRTDTQYF. CDR3 bases: TGTGCCAGCAGCGGGAGCGGGAAACGCACAGATACGCAGTATTTT.

On this clonotype itself: The DNA is left out, because the CDR3 cannot be placed on it with certainty; the CDR3 is given as TCRdb lists it. The V call is TRBV11-2, the J call TRBJ1-1; no check of the table's D call, TRBD1, against the DNA was made. CDR1 and CDR2 from the germline V gene are SGHAT and FQNNGV. The CDR3 extends over 14 residues, inclusive of both ends. The CDR3 sequence is CASSFLWGGTEAFF.

There are a few counts of this clonotype. V gene TRBV5-1 combines with J gene TRBJ2-1; 7 nucleotides agree with TRBD2. V was pared by 0 bases and J by 3 bases, with 3 bases of the junction left unmatched. Germline assignment: CDR1 SGHRS and CDR2 YFSETQ. The CDR3 covers 15 residues. CDR3 loop: CASSLVGGVYNEQFF. The DNA of the CDR3 is TGCGCCAGCAGCTTGGTGGGGGGGGTCTACAATGAGCAGTTCTTC.

The V gene is TRBV5-1, the J gene TRBJ1-1; TRBD1 might be the D (5 bases). V was pared by 0 bases and J by 4 bases, with 10 bases between. The V gene's germline CDR1 is SGHRS and CDR2 YFSETQ. CDR3 length: 14 amino acids. CDR3 region: CASSLEAGITEAFF. The CDR3 DNA is TGCGCCAGCAGCTTGGAGGCAGGGATCACTGAAGCTTTCTTT.

A few counts support this clonotype. The chain couples TRBV27 to TRBJ1-4; D not resolved. The germline CDR1 and CDR2 sequences are MNHEY and SMNVEV (reference sequence). V lost 3 bases and J 7 bases, leaving 15 bases between the germline ends. CDR3 length: 15 residues. The CDR3 bases are TGTGCCAGCAGTTTTTTCGGAGGATTGGGTGAAAAACTGTTTTTT. Protein sequence: CASSFFGGLGEKLFF.

This sequence joins TRBV5-5 and TRBJ1-5; D call uncertain. Germline CDR1 is SGHKS and CDR2 is YYEKEE (reference sequence). Trimming removed 2 bases at V and 5 bases at J, with 8 bases between. The CDR3 is made up of 13 amino acids. The CDR3 nucleotides read TGTGCCAGCAGCTTCCAAGACGATCAGCCCCAGCATTTT. It translates to CASSFQDDQPQHF.

A few counts support this clonotype. The chain has TRBV2 and TRBJ1-1; D is undetermined. V dropped 8 bases and J dropped 1 base, with 8 bases sitting between them. CDR1 SNHLY and CDR2 FYNNEI come from the germline V gene. The CDR3 is made up of 12 amino acids. The CDR3 is CASSIGNTEAFF. The CDR3 nucleotides are TGTGCCAGCTCGATTGGGAACACTGAAGCTTTCTTT. The full variable domain, rest sourced from reference TRBV2 and TRBJ1-1, is EPEVTQTPSHQVTQMGQEVILRCVPISNHLYFYWYRQILGQKVEFLVSFYNNEISEKSEIFDDQFSVERPDGSNFTLKIRSTKLEDSAMYFCASSIGNTEAFFGQGTRLTVV.

Ten or more counts support this clonotype. This chain uses TRBV6-5 with TRBJ2-5; 7 bases align to TRBD1. The CDR3 spans 14 residues. The ends lost 5 bases at V and 3 bases at J; junction bases unmatched: 6. Germline V gene lookup returns CDR1 MNHEY and CDR2 SVGAGI. The chain's CDR3 is CASSLQGKEETQYF. For the CDR3, the DNA is TGTGCCAGCAGTCTACAGGGGAAGGAAGAGACCCAGTACTTC.

This clonotype was seen more than once but under ten times. This chain joins TRBV9 and TRBJ1-1; D unclear. Germline V gene sequence: CDR1 SGDLS, CDR2 YYNGEE. The germline V and J ends were trimmed by 0 bases and 4 bases, with 10 bases remaining between them. This CDR3 is 14 amino acids long. CDR3 DNA: TGTGCCAGCAGCGTAGGGGTCAGGAGCACTGAAGCTTTCTTT. Translated: CASSVGVRSTEAFF.

This clonotype was seen only a few times. The chain couples TRBV7-9 to TRBJ1-2, with 10 positions matching TRBD1. CDR1 and CDR2 from the germline V gene are SEHNR and FQNEAQ (reference sequence). The V and J ends lost 3 bases and 6 bases, in that order; junction bases with no gene match: 7. CDR3 length: 15 amino acids. CDR3 amino acids: CASSFPDRGHNGYTF. In nucleotides, the CDR3 is TGTGCCAGCAGCTTTCCCGACAGGGGGCATAATGGCTACACCTTC. The whole variable domain, remainder taken from reference TRBV7-9 and TRBJ1-2, is DTGVSQNPRHKITKRGQNVTFRCDPISEHNRLYWYRQTLGQGPEFLTYFQNEAQLEKSRLLSDRFSAERPKGSFSTLEIQRTEQGDSAMYLCASSFPDRGHNGYTFGSGTRLTVV.

This rearrangement joins TRBV29-1 to TRBJ2-2; 9 bases align to TRBD2. V shed 3 bases, J shed 5 bases, and the junction held 4 bases outside the gene matches. The CDR3 has 14 amino acids. The germline gives CDR1 SQVTM, CDR2 ANQGSEA. CDR3 residues: CSVEITSGTGELFF. The DNA of the CDR3 is TGCAGCGTTGAGATTACTAGCGGGACCGGGGAGCTGTTTTTT.

The table lists this clonotype with many counts. V usage is TRBV10-2 and J usage is TRBJ1-5; TRBD1 is a possible D gene (5 bases). Germline CDR1 WSHSY, CDR2 SAAADI. The CDR3 contains 14 residues. The V end was cut by 4 bases, the J end by 3 bases, with 10 bases between. The CDR3 nucleotides are TGCGCCAGCAGTGTTGGGGGGTACAATCAGCCCCAGCATTTT. This codes for CASSVGGYNQPQHF.

The CDR3: CASSLDAGTGEQYF. CDR3 DNA: TGTGCCAGCAGCTTAGACGCGGGAACGGGCGAGCAGTACTTC. The chain has TRBV7-9 and TRBJ2-7; TRBD2 is a possible D gene (6 bases). The CDR3 covers 14 residues. Deletions cut 1 base from V and 6 bases from J, with 13 bases between. Per the germline V gene, CDR1 is SEHNR and CDR2 is FQNEAQ (reference sequence). The complete variable domain, with remaining parts taken from reference TRBV7-9 and TRBJ2-7, reads DTGVSQNPRHKITKRGQNVTFRCDPISEHNRLYWYRQTLGQGPEFLTYFQNEAQLEKSRLLSDRFSAERPKGSFSTLEIQRTEQGDSAMYLCASSLDAGTGEQYFGPGTRLTVT.

A word on this clonotype: The junction and the germline gene differ at one end; a read error may be behind it. The chain couples TRBV7-7 to TRBJ2-2, with TRBD1 matching 12 bases. Germline V gene data show CDR1 as SSHAT and CDR2 as FNYEAQ (reference sequence). The CDR3 is 15 residues long. The CDR3 spells CASSLGTGGTGQLFF. The CDR3 DNA follows: TGTGCTAGCAGCTTAGGGACAGGGGGCACCGGGCAGCTGTTTTTT.

Details on this clonotype: A junction end diverges from the germline sequence, so it may reflect a read error. The chain employs TRBV10-3 and TRBJ2-3; no definite D call. Per the germline V gene, CDR1 is ENHRY and CDR2 is SYGVKD. The length of the CDR3 is 14 residues. CDR3 amino acids: CAISVGSHTDTHYF. The CDR3 DNA sequence: TGTGCCATCAGTGTGGGTTCGCACACAGATACGCACTATTTT.

This clonotype appeared a single time. CDR3 nucleotide sequence: TGTGCCAGCAGTCGTGAGCGACCGGGACAGGAGCTTTATAGCAATCAGCCCCAGCATTTT. Protein sequence: CASSRERPGQELYSNQPQHF. The chain links TRBV3-1 to TRBJ1-5, with 8 bases lining up with TRBD1. V lost 6 bases, J lost 0 bases, and 19 bases stayed unmatched. Germline V gene data show CDR1 as LGHDT and CDR2 as YNNKEL (reference sequence). The CDR3 has 20 residues.

V usage is TRBV30 and J usage is TRBJ1-1; perhaps TRBD1 as D (6 bases). The CDR3 runs 16 residues. Germline assignment: CDR1 GTSNPN and CDR2 SVGIG (reference sequence). V dropped 0 bases and J dropped 6 bases, with 20 bases sitting between them. CDR3 sequence: CAWSVWGGAYLAEAFF. CDR3 sequence (DNA): TGTGCCTGGAGTGTTTGGGGGGGCGCCTATTTGGCTGAAGCTTTCTTT. Full variable domain (missing parts from reference TRBV30 and TRBJ1-1): SQTIHQWPATLVQPVGSPLSLECTVEGTSNPNLYWYRQAAGRGLQLLFYSVGIGQISSEVPQNLSASRPQDRQFILSSKKLLLSDSGFYLCAWSVWGGAYLAEAFFGQGTRLTVV.